Given below is one TCR beta chain in context. The data are from a study of shared clonotypes between healthy human individuals. The V segment lost 0 bases and the J segment 0 bases; nucleotides outside the gene matches: 15. Germline V lookup: CDR1 LGHNA, CDR2 YSLEER. This CDR3 spans 22 amino acids. Some clones are missing from TCRdb's copy, which holds only in-frame ones; the method was immunoSEQ multiplex PCR. The sample holds roughly 1 million clones, about 77% seen once. The TCR was taken from a man between 18 and 35 years old in good health. The sample comprised memory CD4+ T cells sorted from blood. As for subset: CD45RA-negative fraction. The chain recombines TRBV4-3 with TRBJ2-1, with TRBD2 identical over 12 bases. In DNA form, the CDR3 reads TGCGCCAGCAGCCAAGAGAGGCCTAGCGGGAGGGTTTTCCGAAGCTCCTACAATGAGCAGTTCTTC. Translation: CASSQERPSGRVFRSSYNEQFF.